This T cell receptor beta chain was sequenced during a study of identical twins. CDR1 MNHNY and CDR2 SVGAGI come from the germline V gene (reference sequence). This CDR3 has 15 amino acids. Trimming removed 0 bases at V and 0 bases at J, with 6 bases between. This clonotype was counted ten times or more. TCRdb re-called the 5' RACE reads through MiXCR, storing one row per CDR3 protein. The sample has 1.5 million to 2 million distinct CDR3 sequences; less than 35% are singletons. V gene TRBV6-6 combines with J gene TRBJ1-5, with D hard to call. The specimen was cord blood. This sequence originates from a newborn girl in good health. DNA for the CDR3: TGTGCCAGCAGTTACTCAGGGTATAGCAATCAGCCCCAGCATTTT. This codes for CASSYSGYSNQPQHF.